This T cell receptor (beta chain) was recorded in a study of T-cell reconstitution after alpha-beta-depleted transplantation in children. Study-wide results and caveats: Newly made T cells mostly supplied T-cell counts and diversity one year after transplant. Reportedly, roughly two months post-transplant, alpha-beta T cells arose from several hundred expanded graft clones. Where some patients showed high TCRbeta diversity at day 60, it came from recipient T cells and thymic progenitors that had survived.

V was shortened by 6 bases and J by 8 bases, with 18 bases between the two germline ends. Germline CDR1 and CDR2: MNHEY and SMNVEV (reference sequence). CDR3 length: 14 residues. There are many counts of this clonotype. No antigen is known for it. Molecular barcoding with unique molecular identifiers was used for the TCRbeta library. Each CDR3 protein is one row after TCRdb ran MiXCR on the PCR reads. Of roughly 66,000 distinct CDR3 sequences listed, over 4.5% are singletons. This receptor was identified in a boy in the first two years of life who had a stem cell transplant for acute myeloid leukemia, so the T cells may come from the graft donor. The chain couples TRBV27 to TRBJ2-3, with D maybe TRBD1 (7 bases). Sequencing was performed on PBMCs, mostly from graft donor cells, taken 180 days after TCRalphabeta/CD19-depleted stem cell transplant. CDR3 coding DNA: TGTGCCAGCAGGGCGGGAAAGGGGGCTCTTACGCAGTATTTT. Translated: CASRAGKGALTQYF.